Below are 27 T cell receptor beta chains sequenced from a single sample in a study of blood T cell repertoires in COVID-19. The data were produced by immunoSEQ multiplex PCR, yet TCRdb's version contains in-frame clones alone and is incomplete. The sample lists some 320,000 clones; over 85% were seen once. Sample: PBMCs or T cells enriched from blood (not recorded which). These TCRs come from a woman in her forties or fifties who had been exposed to COVID-19.

The V and J genes are TRBV5-5 and TRBJ1-6; D not certain. CDR1 and CDR2 (germline): SGHKS, YYEKEE (reference sequence). This CDR3 has 15 residues. Trimming removed 0 bases from V and 8 bases from J, with 12 bases in between. The CDR3 reads CASSLARGPYSPLHF. Here the CDR3 DNA reads TGTGCCAGCAGCTTGGCCCGAGGTCCGTATTCACCCCTCCACTTT.

The rearrangement links TRBV7-8 to TRBJ1-6; the match to TRBD1 covers 7 bases. CDR1 and CDR2 (germline): SGHVS, FQNEAQ. V trimming: 3 bases; J trimming: 9 bases; junction bases outside the gene matches: 11. This CDR3 region has 16 residues. The CDR3 region has the DNA TGTGCCAGCAGCTTGGAACCTACAGGGGTCCGTTCACCCCTCCACTTT. Protein: CASSLEPTGVRSPLHF.

The chain carries TRBV12-3 or TRBV12-4 and TRBJ2-7; D is perhaps TRBD1 (5 bases). Trimming shortened V by 3 bases and J by 4 bases, and 7 bases separated the two germline ends. The CDR3 totals 12 residues. The CDR3 loop reads CASSFSGYEQYF. CDR3 DNA sequence: TGTGCCAGCAGTTTTTCAGGGTACGAGCAGTACTTC.

The chain carries TRBV2 and TRBJ2-7, with TRBD1 matching 8 bases. Germline V lookup: CDR1 SNHLY, CDR2 FYNNEI. Trimming cost V 6 bases and J 9 bases; bases outside gene matches: 13. The CDR3 extends over 14 amino acids. The DNA of the CDR3 is TGTGCCAGCAGGCAGGACAGGGCCCCTACGAGGCAGTACTTC. Translation gives CASRQDRAPTRQYF.

The CDR3 reads CAWSEAYQPQHF. The CDR3 coding sequence is TGTGCCTGGAGTGAAGCTTATCAGCCCCAGCATTTT. The J gene is TRBJ1-5, the V gene TRBV30; D remains unclear. The CDR3 is 12 residues long. V was trimmed by 1 base and J by 5 bases, leaving 6 bases between them. CDR1 GTSNPN and CDR2 SVGIG come from the germline V gene (reference sequence). The variable domain in full, with the rest retrieved from reference TRBV30 and TRBJ1-5, is SQTIHQWPATLVQPVGSPLSLECTVEGTSNPNLYWYRQAAGRGLQLLFYSVGIGQISSEVPQNLSASRPQDRQFILSSKKLLLSDSGFYLCAWSEAYQPQHFGDGTRLSIL.

The rearrangement uses TRBV30 and TRBJ1-4; no clear D. In germline, CDR1 is GTSNPN, CDR2 SVGIG (reference sequence). The CDR3 covers 12 residues. Trimming cost V 4 bases and J 7 bases, with 10 bases left between them. CDR3 DNA sequence: TGTGCCTGGAATCGGCGAGGTGAAAAACTGTTTTTT. It yields the protein CAWNRRGEKLFF.

The rearrangement links TRBV5-6 to TRBJ1-1; TRBD1 might be the D (6 bases). V was trimmed by 4 bases and J by 1 base, leaving 14 bases between them. The CDR3 has 15 amino acids. Germline V gives CDR1 SGHDT, CDR2 YYEEEE. The CDR3 here is CASSNSGAGNTEAFF. CDR3 nucleotides: TGTGCCAGCAGCAACTCAGGGGCAGGGAACACTGAAGCTTTCTTT.

The CDR3: CASNKELNEKLFF. The CDR3 region has the DNA TGTGCCAGTAATAAGGAGTTAAATGAAAAACTGTTTTTT. The chain has TRBV19 and TRBJ1-4; no clear D gene. V was trimmed by 7 bases and J by 5 bases, leaving 11 bases between them. The CDR3 is 13 residues long. Germline V CDR1 and CDR2: LNHDA, SQIVND (reference sequence).

This CDR3 is CATSRNPGPAYGYTF. The DNA for the CDR3 is TGTGCCACCAGCAGAAATCCAGGTCCGGCGTATGGCTACACCTTC. The V call is TRBV15, the J call TRBJ1-2; D not resolved. With 2 bases removed from V and 5 bases from J, the gap between germline ends came to 15 bases. The germline V gene encodes CDR1 LNHNV and CDR2 YYDKDF (reference sequence). There are 15 residues in the CDR3.

CDR3 in DNA: TGTGCAAGTCGCTTAGTCCCGGGACACGTCACAGATACGCAGTATTTT. Translating it yields CASRLVPGHVTDTQYF. The gene calls are TRBV12-2 and TRBJ2-3; the table's D call, TRBD1, has no DNA check behind it. TRBV12-2 is reported as a pseudogene. The CDR3 is 16 amino acids.

The chain combines TRBV15 with TRBJ1-4, with a tentative D call TRBD1 (6 bases). In germline, CDR1 is LNHNV, CDR2 YYDKDF (reference sequence). The ends were cut back, 3 bases at V and 5 bases at J, with 7 bases in the middle. The CDR3 has 13 residues. The CDR3 nucleotides are TGTGCCACCAGCAGGACAGGAAATGAAAAACTGTTTTTT. Amino acid sequence: CATSRTGNEKLFF.

This rearrangement joins TRBV15 to TRBJ2-7; possibly TRBD2 for D (5 bases). Germline CDR1 reads LNHNV; CDR2 reads YYDKDF (reference sequence). The CDR3 is made up of 16 amino acids. The V and J ends lost 0 bases and 2 bases respectively, with 14 bases between them. The CDR3 here is CATSRDLSALTYEQYF. The CDR3 DNA sequence: TGTGCCACCAGCAGAGATCTTAGCGCCTTAACCTACGAGCAGTACTTC.

V and J are TRBV19 and TRBJ2-4, with D maybe TRBD1 (6 bases). V lost 4 bases to trimming and J lost 7 bases, with 14 bases between them. The V gene's germline CDR1 is LNHDA and CDR2 SQIVND (reference sequence). CDR3 length equals 14 residues. CDR3 sequence: CASSTGQRTNIQYF. CDR3 nucleotide sequence: TGTGCCAGTAGTACAGGACAGAGAACTAACATTCAGTACTTC.

The chain combines TRBV4-1 with TRBJ1-4; 9 bases map to TRBD1. Germline V lookup: CDR1 MGHRA, CDR2 YSYEKL. This CDR3 comprises 18 residues. Trimming took 4 bases from V and 0 from J; bases not matched to a gene: 9. Written as DNA, the CDR3 is TGCGCCAGCAGCCGACGACAGGGGGAGGCCGCAACTAATGAAAAACTGTTTTTT. Residues: CASSRRQGEAATNEKLFF.

This sequence joins TRBV28 and TRBJ1-6, with a weak D call TRBD1 (5 bases). The CDR3 length is 14 residues. The V gene lost 2 bases and the J gene lost 9 bases, with 11 bases spanning the gap. The germline CDR1 and CDR2 sequences are MDHEN and SYDVKM. CDR3 protein: CASSLREQVSPLHF. The CDR3 nucleotides read TGTGCCAGCAGTTTAAGGGAACAGGTTTCACCCCTCCACTTT. Using reference TRBV28 and TRBJ1-6 for the parts outside the CDR3, the full variable domain is DVKVTQSSRYLVKRTGEKVFLECVQDMDHENMFWYRQDPGLGLRLIYFSYDVKMKEKGDIPEGYSVSREKKERFSLILESASTNQTSMYLCASSLREQVSPLHFGNGTRLTVT.

J is TRBJ1-2 and V is TRBV2; D might be TRBD1 (6 bases). V lost 6 bases and J lost 1, with 12 bases in between. This CDR3 is built from 14 residues. Per germline, CDR1 SNHLY and CDR2 FYNNEI. CDR3 sequence reads: CASSRDKDNYGYTF. Written as DNA, the CDR3 is TGTGCCAGCAGCCGGGACAAGGATAACTATGGCTACACCTTC.

This chain connects TRBV9 to TRBJ1-3; 8 nucleotides align to TRBD1. The CDR3 runs 18 residues. Germline-derived CDR1 and CDR2 are SGDLS and YYNGEE. V was pared by 0 bases and J by 0 bases, with 8 bases of the junction left unmatched. Here the CDR3 reads CASSVAPGGAGSGNTIYF. CDR3 coding DNA: TGTGCCAGCAGCGTAGCTCCAGGGGGCGCCGGCTCTGGAAACACCATATATTTT.

The chain couples TRBV19 to TRBJ1-1, with D possibly being TRBD1 (5 bases). V was pared by 7 bases and J by 1 base, with 10 bases between. The CDR3 totals 13 residues. Germline CDR1 LNHDA, CDR2 SQIVND (reference sequence). This CDR3 is CASKRRGNTEAFF. CDR3 coding DNA: TGTGCCAGTAAGCGAAGGGGGAACACTGAAGCTTTCTTT.

CDR3 in DNA: TGTGCCACCAGTGGGAACACTGTAGCGGGACTCTACAATGAGCAGTTCTTC. Amino acid sequence: CATSGNTVAGLYNEQFF. This chain connects TRBV24-1 to TRBJ2-1, with TRBD2 matching 8 bases. The CDR3 is 17 amino acids. The junction had 11 bases not matched to a gene; V was cut back by 5 bases and J by 3 bases. In germline, CDR1 is KGHDR, CDR2 SFDVKD.

This chain joins TRBV7-8 and TRBJ2-7; TRBD1 matches 9 bases. The V gene's germline CDR1 is SGHVS and CDR2 FQNEAQ. Trimming took 5 bases from V and 2 from J; bases not matched to a gene: 4. The CDR3 has 14 amino acids. DNA of the CDR3: TGTGCCAGCAGCCCCGGACAGGGGCCCTACGAGCAGTACTTC. The encoded protein is CASSPGQGPYEQYF.

The chain couples TRBV28 to TRBJ1-5; D possibly corresponds to TRBD1 (6 bases). Trimming left V 8 bases short and J 5 bases short, with 25 bases between. Germline CDR1 reads MDHEN; CDR2 reads SYDVKM. The CDR3 is made up of 17 amino acids. CDR3 bases: TGTGCCAGCCGTCCTTCACCGGGACATAATGTCCATCAGCCCCAGCATTTT. It is translated as CASRPSPGHNVHQPQHF.

The rearrangement uses TRBV6-5 and TRBJ2-5, with a tentative D call TRBD1 (5 bases). This CDR3 region has 15 residues. V lost 6 bases and J 0 bases, leaving 14 bases between the germline ends. Germline V lookup: CDR1 MNHEY, CDR2 SVGAGI. DNA of the CDR3: TGTGCCAGCAGCCCGCCTGGACACTACCAAGAGACCCAGTACTTC. Residues: CASSPPGHYQETQYF.

The V call is TRBV29-1, the J call TRBJ2-7, with TRBD1 matching 8 bases. Looked up from germline, CDR1 is SQVTM and CDR2 is ANQGSEA. V gave up 3 bases and J gave up 2 bases; unmatched junction bases: 3. The CDR3 has 13 residues. The CDR3 reads CSVEGQVAYEQYF. CDR3 DNA: TGCAGCGTTGAGGGACAGGTTGCCTACGAGCAGTACTTC.

This chain joins TRBV7-6 and TRBJ2-3, with 7 bases matching TRBD2. The CDR3 has 18 residues. The V and J ends lost 7 bases and 1 base, in that order; junction bases with no gene match: 17. Germline CDR1 SGHVS, CDR2 FNYEAQ. CDR3 nucleotide sequence: TGTGCCAGCATCGTCCGAGTGGCGGGGGAGAGAGGCACAGATACGCAGTATTTT. Translation gives CASIVRVAGERGTDTQYF.

The V and J genes are TRBV19 and TRBJ1-5; 8 bases match TRBD1. Germline V lookup: CDR1 LNHDA, CDR2 SQIVND (reference sequence). V was clipped by 4 bases and J by 0 bases; unmatched bases: 11. This CDR3 comprises 18 residues. CDR3 amino acids: CASSTLLWTGYSNQPQHF. The CDR3 DNA is TGTGCCAGTAGTACACTCCTCTGGACAGGGTATAGCAATCAGCCCCAGCATTTT.

The rearrangement links TRBV30 to TRBJ2-1; 8 nucleotides agree with TRBD2. Per germline, CDR1 GTSNPN and CDR2 SVGIG (reference sequence). Trimming took 5 bases from V and 3 from J; bases not matched to a gene: 6. This CDR3 comprises 14 residues. CDR3 DNA: TGTGCCTGGTCCCGGGGGGGCATCTACAATGAGCAGTTCTTC. Protein: CAWSRGGIYNEQFF.

This clone has just one count. This sequence joins TRBV10-3 and TRBJ2-7, with a weak D call TRBD1 (6 bases). Germline assignment: CDR1 ENHRY and CDR2 SYGVKD. The CDR3 totals 16 residues. The V end lost 7 bases, the J end lost 7 bases, and 26 bases lay between the germline ends. The CDR3 is CAIKRSPHRAGKEQYF. CDR3 sequence (DNA): TGTGCCATCAAGCGGAGTCCCCACAGGGCTGGGAAGGAGCAGTACTTC.